The present T cell receptor (beta chain) was sequenced within a study of cytomegalovirus exposure and HLA in healthy donors. 60 Vbeta and 13 Jbeta primers were used in PCR. Using immunoSEQ multiplex PCR, the repertoire was profiled, and TCRdb retains in-frame clones only, with some absent. The sample records fewer than 250,000 clones, approximately 70% being singletons. CDR3 length: 15 residues. CDR1 and CDR2 (germline): SGHAT, FQNNGV. V dropped 6 bases and J dropped 0 bases, with 15 bases sitting between them. The chain has TRBV11-2 and TRBJ2-7, with D possibly TRBD2 on 5 matching bases. This TCR came from a woman aged 25-40 years in good health and CMV-seronegative. The material sequenced was PBMCs. The CDR3, as DNA: TGTGCCAGCAGTAGGAATACTAGGAGCTCCTACGAGCAGTACTTC. As protein: CASSRNTRSSYEQYF.